This section outlines one T cell receptor beta chain sequence together with its context. Its antigen remains unidentified. Base qualities are missing; no much larger clone stands one base away. TCRbeta CDR3 regions were amplified from genomic DNA using the immunoSEQ Assay, a bias-controlled multiplex PCR. In the original analysis: The number of nucleated cells in each sample was estimated from the amplification of reference gene primers within the assay. To quantify the absolute abundance of each unique TCRbeta CDR3 rearrangement, sequence reads were collapsed and filtered. For each sample, productive Simpson clonality was calculated as the square root of Simpson's diversity index across productive rearrangements. TCRdb retrieved this table from immuneACCESS and kept in-frame rearrangements only. Not all clones are present; in checked studies, unresolved V genes account for under half, and no reason is known for the remainder. That table furnishes V, J and clone size, whereas the DNA furnished D and trimming. The sample table shows around 250,000 clones, and approximately 80% are seen once. Of the sample, 1.9% is held by the ten largest clones.

The entry originates in a study of blood T cell repertoires in COVID-19 (dated by TCRdb to 2019 to 2021). A note on the overall study: The collaborator samples originated in the United States, Italy and Spain and spanned the acute and convalescent phases of COVID-19. The material from the prospective study consisted of cDNA or gDNA derived from T cells, B-cell-depleted T cells, or PBMCs. The dataset comprised deeply sampled blood TCRbeta repertoires from subjects exposed to, actively infected with, or recovered from COVID-19. The repertoires were made available in a free public database intended to serve as a resource for research on the immune response to SARS-CoV-2. The samples were drawn from two sources: the first 160 participants of the ongoing ImmuneRACE study, and about 1,300 subjects contributed by 6 global collaborators. Sample metadata almost always included a de-identified subject ID, COVID-19 status, age in years and sex. Where available, HLA class I and class II types were obtained from metadata supplied by the sample provider rather than from assay-based typing.

Samples from volunteer blood donors who had recovered from COVID-19 were contributed by a second Seattle source. Whole blood was collected in K2EDTA tubes by collaborating institutions according to the institutions' own protocols. Collaborator samples were shipped for TCRbeta analysis as frozen whole blood, isolated PBMCs, or DNA extracted from either sample type. Paper-wide results and their limitations: Clinical and demographic metadata were provided uncurated, with the amount varying by source and participant.

What was sequenced was peripheral blood. This TCR derives from a man under 40 who had recovered from COVID-19.

The nucleotides read TGTGCCAGCAAGGACAGGGGAGGCTATGGCTACACCTTC. The encoded protein is CASKDRGGYGYTF. The V and J genes are TRBV6-5 and TRBJ1-2, with 9 bases aligning to TRBD1. For CDR1 and CDR2, the germline V gene lists MNHEY and SVGAGI. V lost 7 bases and J lost 4 bases, and the count of bases not matched to a germline gene is 4. Inclusive of the bounding cysteine and phenylalanine, the CDR3 is 13 residues long. The kept DNA is CDR3 alone, 39 bases in frame from the first base.